This TCR beta chain originates from a study of T cells in narcolepsy (dated by TCRdb to 2017 to 2018). About the full investigation: The study enrolled patients with narcolepsy type 1 or type 2 (NT1, NT2) together with healthy control donors. To look for autoreactive T cells in narcolepsy patients that target self-antigens of hypocretin neurons (hypocretin, TRIB2), the study used TCR Vbeta sequencing to follow clonotypes in blood and CSF. The investigation overall reported the following: Autoreactive clonotypes were reported to be detected serially in the blood of the same patients and of different patients, but not in the blood of healthy controls. In plots comparing CSF and blood CD4+ T cell clonotypes from the same patient, HCRT-specific and TRIB2-specific autoreactive clonotypes were highlighted. Patients and controls had comparable numbers of sequenced blood memory CD4+ clonotypes, averaging about 37,000 and 33,000, respectively. Certain blood memory CD4+ repertoires from patients and controls had no sequences that matched autoreactive T cell clones.

From a lookup of the germline V gene (reference sequence), CDR1 and CDR2 are MNHEY and SMNVEV. Relative to germline, V is 5 bases shorter and J is 0 bases shorter, with 2 bases between their ends. CDR3 length: 13 amino acids, cysteine to phenylalanine. CDR3 DNA only is kept here, 39 bases in frame from base 1. For TCR Vbeta sequencing, memory CD4+ T cells were sorted ex vivo from the peripheral blood of both healthy controls and narcolepsy patients. Libraries were prepared through the immunoSEQ multiplex PCR assay. TCRdb's version of the immuneACCESS table is confined to in-frame rearrangements and falls short of the full clone set. An unresolved V gene accounts for under half of the shortfall where checked; the remainder is of unknown origin. The sample contains tens of thousands of clones, 50% to 65% of them found a single time. Roughly 12% of the sample is in the top ten clones. This clone showed up just a few times. It has no known antigen specificity. The record has no base qualities; no much larger clone is one base away.

Sequenced: memory (CD45RA-) CD4+ T cells from blood. The label giving this sample's cell subset or site can be read as: memory T cells sorted ex vivo from peripheral blood. This clonotype was sampled from a human donor in good health. The chain employs TRBV27 and TRBJ1-6, with no confidently assigned D gene. The CDR3: CASSVSYNSPLHF. Here is the DNA: TGTGCCAGCAGTGTCTCCTATAATTCACCCCTCCACTTT.